This TCR beta chain appears in the sequencing data of a study of T cells in tumors after PD-1 blockade. Study summary: Each patient got pembrolizumab 200 mg every 3 weeks or cemiplimab 350 mg every 2 weeks. Daily vismodegib 150 mg continued in a subset of anti-PD-1-treated patients. On average, peripheral blood gave under 150,000 TCR templates and 35,000 or so unique clonotypes. Overall study findings and caveats: Some novel exhausted tumor clones appeared in pre-treatment blood, suggesting peripheral recruitment.

The data were produced by immunoSEQ multiplex PCR, yet TCRdb's version contains in-frame clones alone and is incomplete. The sample yields around 46,000 clones, about four fifths seen once. Of note for this clone: The antigen is unknown.

The CDR3 loop spans 13 amino acids. Germline V gives CDR1 ENHRY, CDR2 SYGVKD. Trimming took 10 bases from V and 7 from J, leaving 19 bases between them. The chain uses TRBV10-3 and TRBJ1-2; tentative D call: TRBD1 (5 bases). The receptor was isolated from a human donor with basal cell carcinoma. The material sequenced was PBMCs, taken before anti-PD-1 treatment. For the CDR3, the DNA is TGTGCCACCGACGCAGGGACCGATTTTGGCTACACCTTC. It encodes CATDAGTDFGYTF.